This T cell receptor (beta chain) is from a study of blood T cell repertoires in COVID-19. Study background: Samples came from the United States, Italy and Spain, spanning acute and convalescent COVID-19. T cells, B-cell-depleted T cells, or PBMCs provided the cDNA or gDNA that served as material.

The CDR3 is 11 residues long. Germline CDR1 is MNHEY and CDR2 is SMNVEV (reference sequence). V shed 5 bases and J shed 6 bases, with 5 bases lying between them. Per the authors' pipeline: Amplifying reference gene primers gave estimates of nucleated cell counts. Repertoires were generated with immunoSEQ multiplex PCR, while TCRdb's copy carries only in-frame clones and drops some. That table furnishes V, J and clone size, whereas the DNA furnished D and trimming. This sample has some 100,000 clones, with about nine tenths found just once. The sequence came from a man in his sixties with acute or convalescent COVID-19. The rearrangement uses TRBV27 and TRBJ2-1; no definite D call. The sample consisted of peripheral blood. CDR3 bases: TGTGCCAGCAGTACTACCAATGAGCAGTTCTTC. This encodes CASSTTNEQFF.